This T cell receptor (beta chain) is drawn from a study of blood T cell repertoires in COVID-19. Study context: The United States, Italy and Spain were the sources of the acute and convalescent COVID-19 samples.

There are 16 residues in the CDR3. V was clipped by 5 bases and J by 5 bases; unmatched bases: 6. CDR1 and CDR2 from the germline V gene are GTSNPN and SVGIG (reference sequence). Participant ages covered roughly 18 to 89 years across some 25 US areas. TCRdb's copy holds only in-frame clones and misses some; the assay was immunoSEQ multiplex PCR. The sample carries about 280,000 clones, about four fifths recorded once. The sample was PBMCs or T cells enriched from blood (not recorded which). This sequence was found in a middle-aged man who had been exposed to COVID-19. This chain links TRBV30 with TRBJ2-2, with 15 bases aligning to TRBD2. The CDR3 is CAWEPGTSGRTGELFF. The CDR3 nucleotides read TGTGCCTGGGAGCCGGGGACTAGCGGGAGGACCGGGGAGCTGTTTTTT.